Below are 21 T cell receptor beta chains sequenced from a single sample in a study of T-cell reconstitution after alpha-beta-depleted transplantation in children. Researchers prepared the TCRbeta library using unique molecular identifiers, the study reports. One entry per CDR3 protein, called by TCRdb with MiXCR from the PCR reads. Among around 800,000 distinct CDR3 sequences listed, 16% were seen once. This specimen consisted of PBMCs, mostly from graft donor cells, obtained 360 days after TCRalphabeta/CD19-depleted stem cell transplant. The source is a male patient younger than 18 who had a stem cell transplant for acute lymphoblastic leukemia, so the T cells may come from the graft donor.

This clonotype was detected many times. The chain is built from TRBV5-1 and TRBJ2-1; D tentatively fits TRBD1 or TRBD2 (6 bases each). The CDR3 has 12 amino acids. The ends were cut back, 2 bases at V and 8 bases at J, with 8 bases in the middle. Germline-derived CDR1 and CDR2 are SGHRS and YFSETQ. The CDR3 loop reads CASSFGGYEQFF. The CDR3 coding sequence is TGCGCCAGCAGCTTCGGGGGCTATGAGCAGTTCTTC.

V gene TRBV15 combines with J gene TRBJ2-7; the D call may be TRBD1 or TRBD2 (5 bases each). Trimming removed 5 bases from V and 2 bases from J, with 13 bases in between. CDR3 size: 14 residues. Looked up from germline, CDR1 is LNHNV and CDR2 is YYDKDF (reference sequence). CDR3 region: CATSGRDGTYEQYF. The CDR3 DNA reads as TGTGCCACCAGCGGACGGGACGGGACCTACGAGCAGTACTTC.

This clonotype was counted only a few times. J is TRBJ2-3 and V is TRBV4-1; D ambiguous. V was clipped by 0 bases and J by 2 bases, with 9 bases between them. Looked up from germline, CDR1 is MGHRA and CDR2 is YSYEKL. The CDR3 sequence is 15 residues long. CDR3 protein: CASSQDQLFTDTQYF. The CDR3 coding sequence is TGCGCCAGCAGCCAAGATCAATTATTCACAGATACGCAGTATTTT.

This clonotype has more than one count but fewer than ten. This sequence joins TRBV29-1 and TRBJ2-1; 10 nucleotides line up with TRBD2. The CDR3 covers 14 residues. V dropped 6 bases and J dropped 8; count of bases not matched to a gene: 10. CDR1 and CDR2 (germline): SQVTM, ANQGSEA. CDR3 DNA: TGCAGCGTGGCGTCTAGCGGGAGACGGGATGAGCAGTTCTTC. Translating gives CSVASSGRRDEQFF.

This clonotype was counted a few times. V is TRBV20-1 and J is TRBJ2-7; TRBD2 is a possible D gene (6 bases). The CDR3 covers 16 residues. V was clipped by 0 bases and J by 0 bases, with 15 bases between them. Germline loops: CDR1 DFQATT, CDR2 SNEGSKA (reference sequence). The CDR3 DNA follows: TGCAGTGCTAGAGATCTGGGACGGGGGAGCTCCTACGAGCAGTACTTC. Encoded protein: CSARDLGRGSSYEQYF.

The chain has TRBV5-1 and TRBJ2-1; 10 nucleotides match TRBD2. The V and J ends lost 0 bases and 4 bases, in that order; junction bases with no gene match: 10. Germline V gene lookup returns CDR1 SGHRS and CDR2 YFSETQ. The CDR3 is made up of 18 amino acids. This CDR3 is CASSLGLAGRRIYNEQFF. The DNA for the CDR3 is TGCGCCAGCAGCTTGGGACTAGCGGGCCGTAGGATATACAATGAGCAGTTCTTC. The full variable domain, its missing parts supplied by reference TRBV5-1 and TRBJ2-1, is KAGVTQTPRYLIKTRGQQVTLSCSPISGHRSVSWYQQTPGQGLQFLFEYFSETQRNKGNFPGRFSGRQFSNSRSEMNVSTLELGDSALYLCASSLGLAGRRIYNEQFFGPGTRLTVL.

This chain uses TRBV6-5 with TRBJ2-2; 11 bases match TRBD2. The CDR3 spans 18 residues. Germline CDR1 MNHEY, CDR2 SVGAGI. Unmatched junction bases numbered 9, after V lost 1 base and J lost 5 bases. CDR3 DNA sequence: TGTGCCAGCAGTTACTTCCTACTAGCGGGAGAATTAACCGGGGAGCTGTTTTTT. This gives the protein CASSYFLLAGELTGELFF.

This clonotype has only a few counts. The chain links TRBV5-5 to TRBJ2-3; D is unresolved. The germline CDR1 and CDR2 sequences are SGHKS and YYEKEE (reference sequence). Between the trimmed V and J ends, which lost 0 bases and 4 bases, there was a span of 9 bases. There are 14 residues in the CDR3. In DNA form, the CDR3 reads TGTGCCAGCAGCTTGGTATCAATTGCAGATACGCAGTATTTT. Translation: CASSLVSIADTQYF.

Only one count was recorded for this clonotype. The rearrangement joins TRBV11-2 to TRBJ2-1, with unresolved D. The CDR3 totals 13 residues. The V end was cut by 4 bases, the J end by 7 bases, with 11 bases between. CDR1 SGHAT and CDR2 FQNNGV come from the germline V gene. The CDR3 loop is CASSSSFGNEQFF. As DNA, the CDR3 is TGTGCCAGCAGCTCCTCCTTTGGGAATGAGCAGTTCTTC.

The table lists this clonotype with a few counts. The J gene is TRBJ1-1, the V gene TRBV5-1, with unresolved D. Trimming stripped 4 bases from V and 1 base from J, with 11 bases between. Germline CDR1 and CDR2: SGHRS and YFSETQ. The CDR3 is 14 residues long. CDR3 in DNA: TGCGCCAGCAGCCCCGCAGTTCAGAACACTGAAGCTTTCTTT. It codes for CASSPAVQNTEAFF. The variable domain in full, completed from reference TRBV5-1 and TRBJ1-1, reads KAGVTQTPRYLIKTRGQQVTLSCSPISGHRSVSWYQQTPGQGLQFLFEYFSETQRNKGNFPGRFSGRQFSNSRSEMNVSTLELGDSALYLCASSPAVQNTEAFFGQGTRLTVV.

This clonotype was detected ten times or more. The genes are TRBV2 and TRBJ2-1; D may be TRBD2 (5 bases). CDR1 is SNHLY, CDR2 FYNNEI, per germline. V lost 5 bases to trimming and J lost 3 bases, with 14 bases between them. The CDR3 is 15 amino acids. For the CDR3, the DNA is TGTGCCAGCAGTTCCGGAGGCTCCGACTACAATGAGCAGTTCTTC. Translating it yields CASSSGGSDYNEQFF.

The chain uses TRBV10-3 and TRBJ1-1; D uncertain. The V end was cut by 6 bases, the J end by 4 bases, with 12 bases between. Germline V CDR1 and CDR2: ENHRY, SYGVKD. The CDR3 length is 13 residues. This CDR3 reads CAIRGSGSTEAFF. The DNA of the CDR3 is TGTGCCATCAGAGGTTCCGGGTCCACTGAAGCTTTCTTT.

The chain joins TRBV20-1 to TRBJ2-5; 7 positions match TRBD2. The CDR3 consists of 13 residues. Germline V lookup: CDR1 DFQATT, CDR2 SNEGSKA (reference sequence). V lost 5 bases, J lost 2 bases, and 5 bases stayed unmatched. The CDR3 nucleotides read TGCAGTGCTTATTCTAGCGGACAAGAGACCCAGTACTTC. This translates into CSAYSSGQETQYF.

The chain links TRBV7-3 to TRBJ2-6; 8 bases match TRBD1. The CDR3 is 18 residues long. V shed 1 base, J shed 3 bases, and the junction held 8 bases outside the gene matches. Germline V CDR1 and CDR2: SGHTA, FQGTGA. This CDR3 reads CASSLNSGQGFGANVLTF. The CDR3 DNA sequence: TGTGCCAGCAGCTTAAACTCTGGACAGGGTTTTGGGGCCAACGTCCTGACTTTC. Full variable domain (outside the CDR3, taken from reference TRBV7-3 and TRBJ2-6): GAGVSQTPSNKVTEKGKYVELRCDPISGHTALYWYRQSLGQGPEFLIYFQGTGAADDSGLPNDRFFAVRPEGSVSTLKIQRTERGDSAVYLCASSLNSGQGFGANVLTFGAGSRLTVL.

Ten or more counts support this clonotype. The V and J genes are TRBV29-1 and TRBJ2-5; D unclear. The CDR3 contains 9 residues. Trimming cost V 6 bases and J 5 bases, with 4 bases left between them. Germline V lookup: CDR1 SQVTM, CDR2 ANQGSEA. CDR3 amino acids: CSVGETQYF. CDR3 sequence (DNA): TGCAGCGTGGGGGAGACCCAGTACTTC.

J is TRBJ2-1 and V is TRBV9, with a tentative D call TRBD2 (6 bases). From germline, CDR1 is SGDLS and CDR2 YYNGEE. The CDR3 contains 17 residues. V was pared by 0 bases and J by 6 bases, with 19 bases between. The CDR3 region has the DNA TGTGCCAGCAGCGTAGAGCCCCGGGGGATAGGAGCCAATGAGCAGTTCTTC. It yields the protein CASSVEPRGIGANEQFF.

In this sample, this clonotype turned up a few times. The chain is built from TRBV5-1 and TRBJ2-7, with 12 bases aligning to TRBD2. The CDR3 is made up of 19 amino acids. CDR1 and CDR2 (germline): SGHRS, YFSETQ. The V gene end was trimmed by 0 bases and the J gene end by 2 bases; junction bases not matched to a gene: 12. This chain's CDR3 is CASSLAFSLAGGPTYEQYF. CDR3 in DNA: TGCGCCAGCAGCTTGGCCTTTTCACTAGCGGGAGGCCCCACCTACGAGCAGTACTTC.

The chain uses TRBV20-1 and TRBJ2-7, with TRBD2 matching 7 bases. The CDR3 runs 14 residues. V lost 0 bases to trimming and J lost 4 bases; unmatched junction nucleotides: 6. CDR1 is DFQATT and CDR2 is SNEGSKA in the germline V gene (reference sequence). CDR3 sequence: CSARDQKGLYEQYF. The CDR3 region has the DNA TGCAGTGCTAGAGATCAGAAGGGACTATACGAGCAGTACTTC.

The chain recombines TRBV3-1 with TRBJ2-5; 16 bases align to TRBD2. CDR3 length equals 18 residues. Trimming removed 0 bases from V and 7 bases from J; junction bases left unmatched: 8. The germline V gene has CDR1 LGHDT and CDR2 YNNKEL (reference sequence). The CDR3 DNA reads TGTGCCAGCAGCCAAGATAGGGGACTAGCGGGAGGGCCAGGGACCCAGTACTTC. Translating it yields CASSQDRGLAGGPGTQYF.

This clonotype has more than one count but fewer than ten. V gene TRBV5-1 combines with J gene TRBJ2-1, with D possibly TRBD2 on 5 matching bases. This CDR3 spans 16 amino acids. Germline V gene data show CDR1 as SGHRS and CDR2 as YFSETQ. Trimming removed 3 bases from V and 1 base from J, with 14 bases in between. In nucleotides, the CDR3 is TGCGCCAGCAGCTCCAGAGGGTATAGTTCCTACAATGAGCAGTTCTTC. Translating gives CASSSRGYSSYNEQFF.

The sample holds many counts of this clonotype. The chain links TRBV6-5 to TRBJ2-7; D is unclear. CDR1 is MNHEY, CDR2 SVGAGI, per germline. This CDR3 has 12 amino acids. V was shortened by 0 bases and J by 7 bases, with 7 bases between the two germline ends. CDR3 amino acids: CASSYSGFEQYF. The CDR3, as DNA: TGTGCCAGCAGTTACTCAGGGTTTGAGCAGTACTTC.